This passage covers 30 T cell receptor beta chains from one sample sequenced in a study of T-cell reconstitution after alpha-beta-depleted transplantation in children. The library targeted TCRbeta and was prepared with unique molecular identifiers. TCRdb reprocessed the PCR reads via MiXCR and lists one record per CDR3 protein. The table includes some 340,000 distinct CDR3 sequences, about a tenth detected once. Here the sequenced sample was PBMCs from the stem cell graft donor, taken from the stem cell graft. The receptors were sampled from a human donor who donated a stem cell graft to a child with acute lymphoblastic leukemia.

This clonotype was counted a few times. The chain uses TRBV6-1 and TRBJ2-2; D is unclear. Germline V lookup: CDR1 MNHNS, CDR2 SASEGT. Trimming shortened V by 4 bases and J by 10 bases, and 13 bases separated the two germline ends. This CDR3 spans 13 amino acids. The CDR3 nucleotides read TGTGCCAGCAGTGTAGACGCGACCCTGGAGCTGTTTTTT. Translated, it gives CASSVDATLELFF.

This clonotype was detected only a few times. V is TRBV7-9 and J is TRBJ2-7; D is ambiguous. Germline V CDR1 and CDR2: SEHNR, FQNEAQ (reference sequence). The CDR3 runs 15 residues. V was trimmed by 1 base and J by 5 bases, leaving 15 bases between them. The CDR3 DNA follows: TGTGCCAGCAGCTTAGAAGGGATACCAGGAAACGAGCAGTACTTC. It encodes CASSLEGIPGNEQYF.

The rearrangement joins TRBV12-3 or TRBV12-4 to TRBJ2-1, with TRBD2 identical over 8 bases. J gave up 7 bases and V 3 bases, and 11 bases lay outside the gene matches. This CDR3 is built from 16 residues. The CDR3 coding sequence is TGTGCCAGCAGTTTTTTTCGACCGGGACTAGAGAATGAGCAGTTCTTC. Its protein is CASSFFRPGLENEQFF.

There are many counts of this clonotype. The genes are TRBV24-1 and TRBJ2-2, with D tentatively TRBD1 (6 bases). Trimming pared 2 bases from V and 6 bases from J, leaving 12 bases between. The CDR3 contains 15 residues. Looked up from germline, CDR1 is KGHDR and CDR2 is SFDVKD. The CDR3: CATSDSYRESGELFF. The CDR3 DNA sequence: TGTGCCACCAGTGATTCCTACAGGGAATCCGGGGAGCTGTTTTTT.

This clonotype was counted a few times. The CDR3 sequence is CASSLLAGTTYEQYF. The CDR3 DNA reads as TGTGCCAGCAGCCTTCTAGCGGGGACGACCTACGAGCAGTACTTC. The chain carries TRBV28 and TRBJ2-7, with 9 bases identical to TRBD2. The germline V gene encodes CDR1 MDHEN and CDR2 SYDVKM. Losses at the gene ends were 6 bases for V and 2 bases for J; bases not matched to a gene: 8. CDR3 size: 15 residues.

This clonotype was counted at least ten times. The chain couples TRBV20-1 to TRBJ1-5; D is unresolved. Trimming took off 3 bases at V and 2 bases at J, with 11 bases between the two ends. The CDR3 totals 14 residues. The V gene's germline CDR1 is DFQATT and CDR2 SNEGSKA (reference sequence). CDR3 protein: CSARPPPGNQPQHF. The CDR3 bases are TGCAGTGCTAGGCCCCCCCCAGGCAATCAGCCCCAGCATTTT.

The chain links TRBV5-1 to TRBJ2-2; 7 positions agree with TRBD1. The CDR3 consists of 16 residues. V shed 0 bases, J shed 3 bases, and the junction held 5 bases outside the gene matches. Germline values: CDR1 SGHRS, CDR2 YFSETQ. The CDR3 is CASSLAEGQYTGELFF. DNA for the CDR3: TGCGCCAGCAGCTTGGCCGAGGGACAGTACACCGGGGAGCTGTTTTTT.

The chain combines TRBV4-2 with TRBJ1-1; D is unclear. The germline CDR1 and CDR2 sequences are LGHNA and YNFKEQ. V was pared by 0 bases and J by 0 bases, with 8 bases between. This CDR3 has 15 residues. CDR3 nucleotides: TGTGCCAGCAGCCAAGAGTCGTACATGAACACTGAAGCTTTCTTT. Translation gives CASSQESYMNTEAFF.

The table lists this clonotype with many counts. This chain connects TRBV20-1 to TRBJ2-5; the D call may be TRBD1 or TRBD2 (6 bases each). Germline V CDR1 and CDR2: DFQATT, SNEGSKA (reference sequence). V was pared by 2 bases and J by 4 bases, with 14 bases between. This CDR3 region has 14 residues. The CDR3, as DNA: TGCAGTGCTAGACCTGGAGGGGGGCGAGAGACCCAGTACTTC. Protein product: CSARPGGGRETQYF.

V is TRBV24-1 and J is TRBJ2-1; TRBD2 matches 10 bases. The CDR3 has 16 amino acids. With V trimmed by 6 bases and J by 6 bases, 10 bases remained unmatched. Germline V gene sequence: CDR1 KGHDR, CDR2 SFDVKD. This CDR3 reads CATSSAQREGGNEQFF. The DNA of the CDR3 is TGTGCCACCAGTTCAGCGCAGCGGGAGGGAGGCAATGAGCAGTTCTTC.

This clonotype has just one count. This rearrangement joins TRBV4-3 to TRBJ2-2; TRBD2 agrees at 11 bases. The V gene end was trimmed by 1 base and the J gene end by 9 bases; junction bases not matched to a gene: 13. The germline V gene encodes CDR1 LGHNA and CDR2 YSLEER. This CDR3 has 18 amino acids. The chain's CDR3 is CASSQAALAGGLRRELFF. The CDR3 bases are TGCGCCAGCAGCCAAGCTGCCCTAGCGGGAGGCCTCCGGCGGGAGCTGTTTTTT.

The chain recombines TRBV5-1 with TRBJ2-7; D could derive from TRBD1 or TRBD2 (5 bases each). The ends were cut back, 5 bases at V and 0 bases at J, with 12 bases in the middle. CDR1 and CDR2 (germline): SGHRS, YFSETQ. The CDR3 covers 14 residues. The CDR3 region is CASRAGTSSYEQYF. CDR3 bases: TGCGCCAGCAGGGCCGGGACGAGCTCCTACGAGCAGTACTTC. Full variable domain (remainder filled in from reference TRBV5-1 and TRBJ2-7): KAGVTQTPRYLIKTRGQQVTLSCSPISGHRSVSWYQQTPGQGLQFLFEYFSETQRNKGNFPGRFSGRQFSNSRSEMNVSTLELGDSALYLCASRAGTSSYEQYFGPGTRLTVT.

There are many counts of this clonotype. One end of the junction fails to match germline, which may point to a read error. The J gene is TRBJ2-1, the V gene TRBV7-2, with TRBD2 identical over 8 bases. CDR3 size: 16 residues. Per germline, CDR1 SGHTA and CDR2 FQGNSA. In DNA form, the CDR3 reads TGTGCCAGCAGCCTAGCGGGTCCCGGGGTAGTTGATGAGCAGTTCTTC. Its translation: CASSLAGPGVVDEQFF.

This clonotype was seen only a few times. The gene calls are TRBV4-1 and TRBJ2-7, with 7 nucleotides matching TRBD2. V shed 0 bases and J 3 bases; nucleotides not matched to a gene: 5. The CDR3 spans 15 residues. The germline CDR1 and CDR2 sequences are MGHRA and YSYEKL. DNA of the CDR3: TGCGCCAGCAGCCAAGAGTGGCGGGAGCTCTACGAGCAGTACTTC. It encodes CASSQEWRELYEQYF.

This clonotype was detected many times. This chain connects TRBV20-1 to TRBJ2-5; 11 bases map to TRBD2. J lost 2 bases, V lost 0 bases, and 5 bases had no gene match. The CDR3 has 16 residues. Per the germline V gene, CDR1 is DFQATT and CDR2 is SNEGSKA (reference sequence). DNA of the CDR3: TGCAGTGCTAGAGAGGGCACTAGCGGGGGTCAAGAGACCCAGTACTTC. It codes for CSAREGTSGGQETQYF.

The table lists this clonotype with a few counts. CDR3 DNA sequence: TGTGCCAGCAGCCCCCGGACTCCTAGCTCCTACGAGCAGTACTTC. Its protein product is CASSPRTPSSYEQYF. This sequence joins TRBV11-2 and TRBJ2-7, with TRBD2 as a possible D gene (5 bases). This CDR3 spans 15 amino acids. Germline assignment: CDR1 SGHAT and CDR2 FQNNGV. Trimming removed 5 bases at V and 0 bases at J, with 14 bases between.

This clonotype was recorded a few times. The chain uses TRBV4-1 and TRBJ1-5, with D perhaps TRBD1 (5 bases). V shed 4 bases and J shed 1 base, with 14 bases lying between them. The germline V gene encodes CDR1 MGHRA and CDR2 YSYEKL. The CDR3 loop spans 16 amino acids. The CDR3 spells CASSPRAGWSNQPQHF. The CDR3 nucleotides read TGCGCCAGCAGCCCAAGAGCAGGGTGGAGCAATCAGCCCCAGCATTTT.

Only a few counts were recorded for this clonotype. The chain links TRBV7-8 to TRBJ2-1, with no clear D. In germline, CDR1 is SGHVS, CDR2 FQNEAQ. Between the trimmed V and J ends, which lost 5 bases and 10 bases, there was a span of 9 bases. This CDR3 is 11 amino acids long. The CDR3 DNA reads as TGTGCCAGCAGCCGCAATAAGGAGCAGTTCTTC. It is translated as CASSRNKEQFF.

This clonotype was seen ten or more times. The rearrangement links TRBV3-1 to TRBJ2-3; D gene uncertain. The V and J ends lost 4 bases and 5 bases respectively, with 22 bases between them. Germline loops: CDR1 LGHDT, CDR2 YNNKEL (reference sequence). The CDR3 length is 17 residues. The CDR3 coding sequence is TGTGCCAGCAGCCCCTCTCTTCTCTCGTATTGGGGAGATACGCAGTATTTT. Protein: CASSPSLLSYWGDTQYF.

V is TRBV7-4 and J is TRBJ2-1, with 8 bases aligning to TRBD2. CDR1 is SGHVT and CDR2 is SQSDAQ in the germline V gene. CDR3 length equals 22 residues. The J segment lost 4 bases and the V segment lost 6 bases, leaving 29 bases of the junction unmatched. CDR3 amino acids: CASRQHRDRGGRLADEYNEQFF. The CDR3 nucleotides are TGTGCCAGCAGGCAACATAGGGACCGGGGGGGCCGCTTAGCGGACGAGTACAATGAGCAGTTCTTC.

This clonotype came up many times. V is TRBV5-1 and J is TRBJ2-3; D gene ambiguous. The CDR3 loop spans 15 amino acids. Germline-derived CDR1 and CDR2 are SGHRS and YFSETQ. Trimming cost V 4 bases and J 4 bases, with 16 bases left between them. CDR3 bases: TGCGCCAGCAGCGGCGTTGGAGCGTCCGCAGATACGCAGTATTTT. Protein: CASSGVGASADTQYF.

The CDR3: CASSQDQRLYNEQFF. CDR3 DNA sequence: TGCGCCAGCAGCCAAGATCAGAGGTTATACAATGAGCAGTTCTTC. The J gene is TRBJ2-1, the V gene TRBV4-3; D is unclear. Germline CDR1 LGHNA, CDR2 YSLEER. The CDR3 spans 15 residues. V dropped 0 bases and J dropped 4 bases, with 10 bases sitting between them.

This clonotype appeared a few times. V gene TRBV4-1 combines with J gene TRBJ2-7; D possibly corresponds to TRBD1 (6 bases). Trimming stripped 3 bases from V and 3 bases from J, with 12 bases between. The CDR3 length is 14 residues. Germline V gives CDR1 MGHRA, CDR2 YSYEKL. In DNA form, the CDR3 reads TGCGCCAGCAGCCATACGGACAGCGTCTACGAGCAGTACTTC. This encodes CASSHTDSVYEQYF.

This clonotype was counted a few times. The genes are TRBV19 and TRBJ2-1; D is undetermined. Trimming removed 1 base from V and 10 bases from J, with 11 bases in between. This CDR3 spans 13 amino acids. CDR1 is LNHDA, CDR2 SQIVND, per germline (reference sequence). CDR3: CASSIVPDVEQFF. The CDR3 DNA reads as TGTGCCAGTAGTATAGTACCAGACGTCGAGCAGTTCTTC.

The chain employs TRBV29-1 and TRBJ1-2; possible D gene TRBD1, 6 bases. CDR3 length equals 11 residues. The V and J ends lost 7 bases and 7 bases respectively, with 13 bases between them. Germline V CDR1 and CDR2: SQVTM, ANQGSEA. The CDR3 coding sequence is TGCAGCGCTTACAGGGCTGCTGGCTACACCTTC. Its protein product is CSAYRAAGYTF.

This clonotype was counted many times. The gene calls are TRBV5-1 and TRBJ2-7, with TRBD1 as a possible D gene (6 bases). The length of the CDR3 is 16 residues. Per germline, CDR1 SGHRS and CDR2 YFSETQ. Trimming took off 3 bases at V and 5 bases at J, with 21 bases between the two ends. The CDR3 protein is CASSWGRDTQKNEQYF. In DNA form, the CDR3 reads TGCGCCAGCAGCTGGGGCCGGGACACCCAGAAGAACGAGCAGTACTTC.

CDR3 sequence reads: CASSLVGGSNNEQFF. CDR3 DNA: TGTGCCAGCAGCTTAGTGGGGGGGTCCAACAATGAGCAGTTCTTC. The V and J genes are TRBV7-2 and TRBJ2-1, with 7 bases aligning to TRBD2. There are 15 residues in the CDR3. Per germline, CDR1 SGHTA and CDR2 FQGNSA. V dropped 1 base and J dropped 5; count of bases not matched to a gene: 5.

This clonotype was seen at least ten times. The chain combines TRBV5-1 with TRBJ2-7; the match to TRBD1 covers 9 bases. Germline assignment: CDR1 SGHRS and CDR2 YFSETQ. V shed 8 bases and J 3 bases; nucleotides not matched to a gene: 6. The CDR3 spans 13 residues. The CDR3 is CASDPGQGYEQYF. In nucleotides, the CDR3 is TGCGCCAGTGATCCGGGACAGGGCTACGAGCAGTACTTC.

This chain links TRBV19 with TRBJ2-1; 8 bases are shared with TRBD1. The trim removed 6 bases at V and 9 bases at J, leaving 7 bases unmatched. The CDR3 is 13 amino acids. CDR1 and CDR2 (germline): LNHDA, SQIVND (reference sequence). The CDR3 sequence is CASRDRVGPEQFF. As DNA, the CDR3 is TGTGCCAGTAGGGACAGGGTGGGCCCTGAGCAGTTCTTC.

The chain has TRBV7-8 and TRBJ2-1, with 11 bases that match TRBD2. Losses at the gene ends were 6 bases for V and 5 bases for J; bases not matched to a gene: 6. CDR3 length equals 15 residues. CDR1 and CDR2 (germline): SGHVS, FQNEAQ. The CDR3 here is CASRFGTSGNNEQFF. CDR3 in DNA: TGTGCCAGCAGATTCGGGACTAGCGGAAACAATGAGCAGTTCTTC.